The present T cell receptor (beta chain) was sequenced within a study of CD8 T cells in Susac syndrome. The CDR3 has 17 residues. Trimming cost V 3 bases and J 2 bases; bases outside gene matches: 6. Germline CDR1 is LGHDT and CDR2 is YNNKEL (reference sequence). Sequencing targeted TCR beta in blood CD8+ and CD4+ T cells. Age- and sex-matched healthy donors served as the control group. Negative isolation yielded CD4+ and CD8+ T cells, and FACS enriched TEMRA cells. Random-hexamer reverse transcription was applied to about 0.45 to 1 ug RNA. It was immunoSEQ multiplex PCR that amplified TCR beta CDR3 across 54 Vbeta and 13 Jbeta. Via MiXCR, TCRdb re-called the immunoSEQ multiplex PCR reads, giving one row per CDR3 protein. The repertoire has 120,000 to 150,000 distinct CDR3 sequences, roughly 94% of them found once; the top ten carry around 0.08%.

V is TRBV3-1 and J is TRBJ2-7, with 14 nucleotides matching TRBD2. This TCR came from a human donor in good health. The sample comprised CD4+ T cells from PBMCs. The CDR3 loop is CASSHPGLAGEAYEQYF. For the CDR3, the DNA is TGTGCCAGCAGCCACCCGGGACTAGCGGGAGAGGCCTACGAGCAGTACTTC.